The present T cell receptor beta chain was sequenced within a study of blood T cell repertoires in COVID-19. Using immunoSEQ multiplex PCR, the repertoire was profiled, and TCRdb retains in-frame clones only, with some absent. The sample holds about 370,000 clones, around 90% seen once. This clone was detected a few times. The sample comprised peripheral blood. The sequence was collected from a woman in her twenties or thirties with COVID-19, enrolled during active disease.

This CDR3 is CSVEDTKDQGYEQYF. The CDR3 bases are TGCAGCGTTGAAGATACTAAGGACCAGGGCTACGAGCAGTACTTC. This chain uses TRBV29-1 with TRBJ2-7; D is perhaps TRBD1 (5 bases). Germline V lookup: CDR1 SQVTM, CDR2 ANQGSEA. This CDR3 region has 15 residues. V lost 0 bases and J 3 bases, leaving 15 bases between the germline ends.